A selection of T cell receptor beta chains follows, all from one sample in a study of tumor and adjacent non-tumor tissue in lung cancer. One entry per CDR3 protein, called by TCRdb with MiXCR from the multiplex PCR reads. Of some 97,000 distinct CDR3 sequences listed, 60% to 80% are singletons. Input material: distant non-tumor lung tissue. The receptors shown here come from a man younger than 40 with non-small cell lung cancer. Each CDR3 is given with its conserved first and last residue. The D gene is left open where the match is weak. Clone size is not always given. Where it is, it says once, few, many or a class for expanded clones.

clone_size | d_call | j_call | v_call | cdr3_nt | cdr3_aa
many | TRBD2 | TRBJ2-7 | TRBV20-1 | TGCAGTGCTCCACAACTCTCGGGACTAGCGGGGGCCCACTCCTACGAGCAGTACTTC | CSAPQLSGLAGAHSYEQYF
NA | NA | TRBJ2-1 | TRBV7-8 | TGTGCCAACAACTTAGCAGGGGCAGGCAATGAGCAGTTCTTC | CANNLAGAGNEQFF
few | NA | TRBJ1-4 | TRBV11-2 | TGTGCCAGCAGCTTAGATGCTCTTTTCGACATCTGGGAAAAACTGCTTTTT | CASSLDALFDIWEKLLF
few | TRBD2 | TRBJ2-3 | TRBV6-2/TRBV6-3 | TGTGCCAGCAGTGACCAAGCGGGAGGACTTACAGATACGCAGTATTTT | CASSDQAGGLTDTQYF
NA | NA | TRBJ2-1 | TRBV29-1 | TGCAGCCCTCAGTGGGGGGCGGGGGAGCAGTTCTTC | CSPQWGAGEQFF
few | NA | TRBJ2-3 | TRBV10-2 | TGTGCCAGCAGGGTCACAGATACGCAGTATTTT | CASRVTDTQYF
NA | NA | TRBJ2-7 | TRBV11-3 | TGTGCCAGTAGCTTAGGGCCAGGGGTGTACGAGCAGTACTTC | CASSLGPGVYEQYF
NA | NA | TRBJ1-2 | TRBV4-2 | TGTACCCGCAGCCCTAACTCTGGGGGGACCGACTATGGCTACACCTTC | CTRSPNSGGTDYGYTF
few | NA | TRBJ2-7 | TRBV11-2 | TGTACCAGCACCCCCCAGGCAGGAATCTACGAGCAGTACTTC | CTSTPQAGIYEQYF
NA | NA | TRBJ2-2 | TRBV4-2 | TGTGCCAGCAGCCCTCGACTAGTGGGGGGCAGGGTCGGGGAGTTGTTTTTT | CASSPRLVGGRVGELFF
NA | NA | TRBJ1-5 | TRBV6-1 | TGTGCCAGCAGCAGGGGCGAAAATCGGCCCCAGCATTTT | CASSRGENRPQHF
NA | NA | TRBJ1-5 | TRBV20-1 | TGCAGTCAGCTAGAGGTTAGGGGTCAGCCCCAGCATTTT | CSQLEVRGQPQHF
NA | NA | TRBJ2-2 | TRBV11-2 | TGTGCCAGCACTCCCCTGAGGTTGGGAACCGGGAAGCTGTTTTTT | CASTPLRLGTGKLFF
NA | TRBD1 | TRBJ2-2 | TRBV7-8 | TGTGCGAACATCAGGGGGTTGGGCGGGGAGCTGTTTTTT | CANIRGLGGELFF
many | NA | TRBJ2-5 | TRBV5-6 | TGTGCCAGCAGCTTTGGAGTCGTAACGAGGGTGGAGACCCAGTACTTC | CASSFGVVTRVETQYF
NA | NA | TRBJ2-1 | TRBV15 | TGTGCCACCAGCAGAGATCAGTACTTCGACAATGAACAGTTCTTC | CATSRDQYFDNEQFF
NA | NA | TRBJ2-1 | TRBV24-1 | TGCGCCACCCCTGGGACCCCAGGGAAGTGTGAGCAGTTCTTC | CATPGTPGKCEQFF
NA | NA | TRBJ1-4 | TRBV27 | TGTGCCAGCAGTTTACACCGAGCAACTAATGAAAAACTGTTTTTT | CASSLHRATNEKLFF
NA | TRBD2 | TRBJ2-1 | TRBV5-1 | TGCGCCAGCACGGGAGCGGGGACTCCGGGGAATGAGCAGTTCTTC | CASTGAGTPGNEQFF
NA | TRBD1 | TRBJ1-6 | TRBV12-3/TRBV12-4 | TGTGCCTGCAGTCCCGGGACAGGGGCTACACCCCTCCACTTT | CACSPGTGATPLHF
NA | NA | TRBJ2-6 | TRBV27 | TGTGCCAGCAGGCCGGAGGGCCCTGGGGCCAACGTCCTGACTTTC | CASRPEGPGANVLTF
NA | NA | TRBJ2-3 | TRBV11-2 | TGTGCCAGCAGCTTAGTGCTAGCTGGAGATACGCAGTATTTT | CASSLVLAGDTQYF
NA | NA | TRBJ2-1 | TRBV11-3 | TGTGCCAGCAGCACTCGAAGCGTGGGGGCCCTCAATGAGCAGTTCTTT | CASSTRSVGALNEQFF
NA | TRBD1 | TRBJ1-6 | TRBV4-2 | TGTGACAGCAGCCAAGACTTAGGGGGCGAATCACCCTTCCACTTT | CDSSQDLGGESPFHF
many | NA | TRBJ1-2 | TRBV6-1 | TGTGCCAGCAGCAACATGGACTATGGCTACACCTTC | CASSNMDYGYTF
few | NA | TRBJ2-5 | TRBV20-1 | TGCAGTGCTAGAACGGGCGGTGGAGAGATCCAGTACTTC | CSARTGGGEIQYF